Sequencing of this T cell receptor beta chain was carried out in a study of CD8+CD57+ T cells in acquired aplastic anemia. Study background: Mean read depth for CD4+ cells from healthy donors was 10 million to 14 million. Whole-study findings and limits: The CD8+ Simpson's diversity of patients and controls was not significantly different. A set of about 30 CD8+ CDR3 sequences was shared between patients and controls, and these sequences appeared highly expressed in patients.

Notes on this clonotype: Antigen specificity is unknown.

The germline V gene encodes CDR1 SGHVS and CDR2 FNYEAQ. The CDR3 contains 13 residues. Between the trimmed V and J ends, which lost 8 bases and 3 bases, there was a span of 11 bases. Genomic DNA provided the template from which TCR beta VDJ and CDR3 profiles were obtained. In TCRdb, the reads were re-called with MiXCR into one record per CDR3 protein. The sample yields about 110,000 distinct CDR3 sequences, around 50% seen once. The sequencing sample was made of sorted CD4+, CD8+, or CD8+CD57+ T cells (not recorded which) from PBMCs. The V gene is TRBV7-6, the J gene TRBJ1-5; D unclear. This TCR derives from a human donor in good health, serving as a control. The CDR3, as DNA: TGTGCCAGCGGCAGGAGCGACAATCAGCCCCAGCATTTT. Protein: CASGRSDNQPQHF.